The source of this T cell receptor beta chain is a study of cytomegalovirus exposure and HLA in healthy donors. Study observations and caveats: TCR clusters originating in the first cohort tended to co-occur in the 110 or so validation repertoires, according to a later analysis.

Clones were read by immunoSEQ multiplex PCR, and TCRdb kept only the in-frame ones, dropping some. The sample has over 150,000 clones; roughly 84% are singletons. Worth noting for this clone: Its antigen remains unknown.

Germline CDR1 reads SGHKS; CDR2 reads YYEKEE (reference sequence). J lost 3 bases, V lost 0 bases, and 4 bases had no gene match. The CDR3 extends over 15 amino acids. The receptor comes from a human donor in good health. The material sequenced was PBMCs. The V call is TRBV5-5, the J call TRBJ1-2; 8 bases map to TRBD1. CDR3 DNA: TGTGCCAGCAGCTTGGCCGCGACAGGGGACTATGGCTACACCTTC. Its protein is CASSLAATGDYGYTF. The full variable domain, with the rest looked up from reference TRBV5-5 and TRBJ1-2, is DAGVTQSPTHLIKTRGQQVTLRCSPISGHKSVSWYQQVLGQGPQFIFQYYEKEERGRGNFPDRFSARQFPNYSSELNVNALLLGDSALYLCASSLAATGDYGYTFGSGTRLTVV.